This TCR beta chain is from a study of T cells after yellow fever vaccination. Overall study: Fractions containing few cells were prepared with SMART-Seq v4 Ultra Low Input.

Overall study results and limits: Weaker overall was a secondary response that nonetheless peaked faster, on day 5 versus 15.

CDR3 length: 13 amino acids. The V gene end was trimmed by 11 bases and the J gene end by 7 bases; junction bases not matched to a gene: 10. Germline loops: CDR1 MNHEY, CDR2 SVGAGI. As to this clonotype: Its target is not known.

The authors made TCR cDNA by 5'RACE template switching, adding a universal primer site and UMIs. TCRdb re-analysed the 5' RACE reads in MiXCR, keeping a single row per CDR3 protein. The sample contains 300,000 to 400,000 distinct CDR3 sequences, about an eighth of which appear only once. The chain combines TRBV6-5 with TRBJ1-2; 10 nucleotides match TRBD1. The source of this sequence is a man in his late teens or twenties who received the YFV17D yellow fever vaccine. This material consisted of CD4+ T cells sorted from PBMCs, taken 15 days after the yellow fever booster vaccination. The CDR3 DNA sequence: TGTGCCTCCGGGGCAGACAGGGGGCTTGGCTACACCTTC. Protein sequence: CASGADRGLGYTF.